This T cell receptor beta chain was captured by sequencing in a study of a mutant IDH1 vaccine in newly diagnosed glioma. Study overall: Males made up approximately 62% and females roughly 40% of treated patients, whose mean age was approximately 40 years.

A word on this clone: What it binds is not known.

With 2 bases removed from V and 5 bases from J, the gap between germline ends came to 18 bases. This CDR3 comprises 16 residues. Per germline, CDR1 MDHEN and CDR2 SYDVKM. The time point is: week 11, during vaccination. What each vaccine dose contained was 300 ug of mutant IDH1 20-mer peptide, accompanied by topical imiquimod. New astrocytomas of WHO grade 3 or 4 that were IDH1-mutant and ATRX-lost were found in the donors. Assay: immunoSEQ multiplex PCR; the TCRdb copy retains only in-frame clones and omits some. The sample lists 100,000 to 120,000 clones; roughly 90% were seen once. The chain couples TRBV28 to TRBJ1-2; D possibly corresponds to TRBD1 (5 bases). This specimen consisted of PBMCs, obtained from a glioma patient whose treatment included an IDH1 peptide vaccine. The receptor's source is a woman in her forties or fifties with glioma. The CDR3 DNA reads as TGTGCCAGCAGTTTAAAGCGGTTGGGGCCTACTTATGGCTACACCTTC. This gives the protein CASSLKRLGPTYGYTF.